This TCR beta chain was captured by sequencing in a study of blood T cell repertoires in COVID-19 (TCRdb year 2020). Study-level background: The collaborator samples originated in the United States, Italy and Spain and spanned the acute and convalescent phases of COVID-19. Subjects who had been exposed to COVID-19, were actively infected with it, or had recovered from it provided the deeply sampled blood TCRbeta repertoires that made up the dataset. HLA class I and class II types, where available, came from metadata supplied by the sample provider rather than from assay-based typing. Samples were obtained from the ongoing ImmuneRACE study (first 160 participants) and from some 1,200 subjects provided by 6 global collaborators. The repertoires were made available in a free public database intended to serve as a resource for research on the immune response to SARS-CoV-2. The material from the prospective study consisted of cDNA or gDNA derived from T cells, B-cell-depleted T cells, or PBMCs. The sample metadata nearly always contained a de-identified subject ID, COVID-19 status, age in years and sex.

Whole blood was collected in K2EDTA tubes by collaborating institutions according to the institutions' own protocols. Collaborator samples were shipped for TCRbeta analysis as frozen whole blood, isolated PBMCs, or DNA extracted from either sample type. TCRbeta CDR3 regions were amplified from genomic DNA by means of the immunoSEQ Assay, a bias-controlled multiplex PCR. The paper's data handling went like this. The number of nucleated cells in each sample was estimated from the amplification of reference gene primers within the assay. Sequence reads were collapsed and filtered to measure the absolute abundance of every unique TCRbeta CDR3 rearrangement. For each sample, productive Simpson clonality was calculated as the square root of Simpson's diversity index across productive rearrangements. TCRdb's version of the immuneACCESS table is confined to in-frame rearrangements and falls short of the full clone set. An unresolved V gene accounts for under half of the shortfall where checked; the remainder is of unknown origin. V, J and clone size derive from that table, while D and trimming were established from the DNA sequence. This sample holds 200,000 to 250,000 clones; around nine tenths were observed only once. The ten largest clones represent more than 6.5% of the sample.

V lost 5 bases and J lost 4 bases, and the count of bases not matched to a germline gene is 8. Measured from the cysteine to the phenylalanine, the CDR3 is 15 residues long. Only the CDR3 DNA stays, 45 bases, in frame from base 1. CDR1 and CDR2 are drawn from the germline V gene (reference sequence): LNHDA, SQIVND. General conclusions and limits of the study: The quantity of clinical and demographic metadata differed by source and by participant and was supplied without curation.

As for this clone: It lacks a known antigen. Base qualities were left out, and no much larger clone turns up one base away.

The specimen sequenced was peripheral blood. Recombination joined TRBV19 with TRBJ1-1, with 9 bases matching TRBD1. This TCR was recovered from a woman in her seventies with active or convalescent COVID-19. The CDR3 reads as follows: CASSRQGEIGTEAFF. The nucleotide sequence reads TGTGCCAGTAGTCGACAGGGGGAAATAGGCACTGAAGCTTTCTTT. Where the CDR3 stops, the reference TRBV19 and TRBJ1-1 genes take over; the full variable domain is DGGITQSPKYLFRKEGQNVTLSCEQNLNHDAMYWYRQDPGQGLRLIYYSQIVNDFQKGDIAEGYSVSREKKESFPLTVTSAQKNPTAFYLCASSRQGEIGTEAFFGQGTRLTVV.